This T cell receptor beta chain was captured by sequencing in a study of blood T cell repertoires in COVID-19 (dated by TCRdb to 2019 to 2021). In terms of the full investigation: Collaborator samples came from the United States, Italy and Spain and covered acute and convalescent phases of COVID-19. The prospective study material was composed of cDNA or gDNA derived from T cells, B-cell-depleted T cells, or PBMCs. Deeply sampled blood TCRbeta repertoires from subjects exposed to, actively infected with, or recovered from COVID-19 were included in the dataset. The repertoires were released in a freely available public database meant as a resource for research on the immune response to SARS-CoV-2. The samples were drawn from the first 160 participants of the ongoing ImmuneRACE study and from 1,200 or so subjects provided by 6 global collaborators. The sample metadata nearly always contained a de-identified subject ID, COVID-19 status, age in years and sex. Where available, HLA class I and class II types were taken from metadata supplied by the sample provider and were not determined by assay-based typing. The paper's findings and limits, for the study overall: The quantity of clinical and demographic metadata differed by source and by participant and was supplied without curation.

In the case of this clone: What this receptor recognizes is not known. It has no much larger one-base neighbor in the sample; base qualities were not kept.

Each collaborating institution followed its own protocols to collect whole blood in K2EDTA tubes. For TCRbeta analysis, collaborator samples were shipped as frozen whole blood, as isolated PBMCs, or as DNA extracted from either sample type. TCRbeta CDR3 regions were amplified from genomic DNA using the immunoSEQ Assay, a bias-controlled multiplex PCR. Turning to the authors' computational methods: Within the assay, amplification of reference gene primers was used to estimate how many nucleated cells each sample contained. To quantify the absolute abundance of each unique TCRbeta CDR3 rearrangement, sequence reads were collapsed and filtered. For each sample, productive Simpson clonality was calculated by taking the square root of Simpson's diversity index across productive rearrangements. TCRdb stores this immuneACCESS table with in-frame sequences only. Part of the clones is absent; in the studies checked, under half of the shortfall reflects unresolved V genes, and no reason is known for the rest. V and J calls and clone size are copied from that table; D and trimming were computed from the DNA. This sample holds tens of thousands of clones; around 86% were observed only once. The top ten clonotypes cover over 25% of the sample.

The CDR3 goes from the cysteine to the phenylalanine over 15 residues. Left in the record is the CDR3 DNA by itself, 45 bases read in frame from the first base. CDR1 and CDR2, per the germline V gene, are MNHEY and SVGEGT. The V and J ends are trimmed by 5 bases and 7 bases, leaving 21 bases between them. The sequenced material came from peripheral blood. This receptor was obtained from a woman between 65 and 79 years old with active COVID-19. This chain is built from TRBV6-2 or TRBV6-3 and TRBJ2-7, with TRBD2 perhaps the D gene, on 5 matching bases. DNA sequence: TGTGCCAGCAGTCAACGGGGATATCAAAGGATGGAGCAGTACTTC. Its product reads: CASSQRGYQRMEQYF.